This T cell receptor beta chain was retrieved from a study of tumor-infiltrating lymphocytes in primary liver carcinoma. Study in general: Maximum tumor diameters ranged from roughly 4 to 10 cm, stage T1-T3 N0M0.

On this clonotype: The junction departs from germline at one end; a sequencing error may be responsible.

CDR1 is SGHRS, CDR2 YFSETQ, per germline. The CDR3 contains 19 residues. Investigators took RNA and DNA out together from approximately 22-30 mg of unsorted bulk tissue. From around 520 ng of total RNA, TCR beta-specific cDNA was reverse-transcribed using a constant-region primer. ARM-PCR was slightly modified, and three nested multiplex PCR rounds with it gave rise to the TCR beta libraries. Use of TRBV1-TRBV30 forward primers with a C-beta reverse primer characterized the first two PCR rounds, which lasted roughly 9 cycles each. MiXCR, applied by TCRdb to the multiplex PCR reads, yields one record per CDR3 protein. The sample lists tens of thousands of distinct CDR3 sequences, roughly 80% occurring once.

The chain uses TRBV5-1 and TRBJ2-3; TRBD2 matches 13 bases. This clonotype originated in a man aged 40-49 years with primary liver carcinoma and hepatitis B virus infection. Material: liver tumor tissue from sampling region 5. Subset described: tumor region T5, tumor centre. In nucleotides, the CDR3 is TGCGTCAGCAGCCAACTAGCGGGAGGGCCTTGGACGGTGTCAGATACGCAGTATTTT. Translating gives CVSSQLAGGPWTVSDTQYF.